This TCR beta chain originates from a study of CD8+ T cells in alopecia areata. The wider study: Those treated were given oral tofacitinib at 5 to 10 mg twice daily.

Treatment here: oral pan-JAK inhibitor, 5-10 mg twice daily. Lesional scalp tissue (obtained by punch biopsy) and peripheral blood were collected from alopecia areata patients. In germline, CDR1 is SQVTM, CDR2 ANQGSEA. The CDR3 loop spans 12 amino acids. Between the trimmed V and J ends, which lost 5 bases and 7 bases, there was a span of 14 bases. Investigators isolated RNA and reverse transcribed it into cDNA to act as the sequencing template. The data were produced by immunoSEQ multiplex PCR, yet TCRdb's version contains in-frame clones alone and is incomplete. The table lists about 110,000 clones, approximately 51% of them singletons. About this clone: Antigen specificity is unknown.

Study-wide results and caveats: Alopecia totalis/universalis scalp especially showed more expanded CD8+ clones than normal scalp.

The V call is TRBV29-1, the J call TRBJ1-1, with D maybe TRBD1 (5 bases). The TCR was taken from a human donor with alopecia areata. The material sequenced was CD4+ T cells sorted from blood, taken at week 24, from a patient treated with tofacitinib. The CDR3 nucleotides are TGCAGCGTTTTAAATCAGGGATATGAAGCTTTCTTT. It translates to CSVLNQGYEAFF.